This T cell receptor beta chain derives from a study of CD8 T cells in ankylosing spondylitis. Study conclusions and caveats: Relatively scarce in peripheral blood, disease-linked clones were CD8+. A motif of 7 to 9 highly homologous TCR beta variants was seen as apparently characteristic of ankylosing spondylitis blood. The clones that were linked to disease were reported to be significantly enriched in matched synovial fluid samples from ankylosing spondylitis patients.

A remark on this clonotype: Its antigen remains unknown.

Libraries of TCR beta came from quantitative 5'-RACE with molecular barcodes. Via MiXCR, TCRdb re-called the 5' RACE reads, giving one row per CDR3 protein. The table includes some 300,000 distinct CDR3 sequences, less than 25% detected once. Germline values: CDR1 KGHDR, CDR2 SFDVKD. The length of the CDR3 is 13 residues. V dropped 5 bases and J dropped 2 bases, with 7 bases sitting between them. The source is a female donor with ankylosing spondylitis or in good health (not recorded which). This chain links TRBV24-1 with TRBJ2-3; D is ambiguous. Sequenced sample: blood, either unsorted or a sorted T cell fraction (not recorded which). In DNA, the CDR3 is TGTGCCACCAGTGGAGGATCCACAGATACGCAGTATTTT. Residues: CATSGGSTDTQYF.